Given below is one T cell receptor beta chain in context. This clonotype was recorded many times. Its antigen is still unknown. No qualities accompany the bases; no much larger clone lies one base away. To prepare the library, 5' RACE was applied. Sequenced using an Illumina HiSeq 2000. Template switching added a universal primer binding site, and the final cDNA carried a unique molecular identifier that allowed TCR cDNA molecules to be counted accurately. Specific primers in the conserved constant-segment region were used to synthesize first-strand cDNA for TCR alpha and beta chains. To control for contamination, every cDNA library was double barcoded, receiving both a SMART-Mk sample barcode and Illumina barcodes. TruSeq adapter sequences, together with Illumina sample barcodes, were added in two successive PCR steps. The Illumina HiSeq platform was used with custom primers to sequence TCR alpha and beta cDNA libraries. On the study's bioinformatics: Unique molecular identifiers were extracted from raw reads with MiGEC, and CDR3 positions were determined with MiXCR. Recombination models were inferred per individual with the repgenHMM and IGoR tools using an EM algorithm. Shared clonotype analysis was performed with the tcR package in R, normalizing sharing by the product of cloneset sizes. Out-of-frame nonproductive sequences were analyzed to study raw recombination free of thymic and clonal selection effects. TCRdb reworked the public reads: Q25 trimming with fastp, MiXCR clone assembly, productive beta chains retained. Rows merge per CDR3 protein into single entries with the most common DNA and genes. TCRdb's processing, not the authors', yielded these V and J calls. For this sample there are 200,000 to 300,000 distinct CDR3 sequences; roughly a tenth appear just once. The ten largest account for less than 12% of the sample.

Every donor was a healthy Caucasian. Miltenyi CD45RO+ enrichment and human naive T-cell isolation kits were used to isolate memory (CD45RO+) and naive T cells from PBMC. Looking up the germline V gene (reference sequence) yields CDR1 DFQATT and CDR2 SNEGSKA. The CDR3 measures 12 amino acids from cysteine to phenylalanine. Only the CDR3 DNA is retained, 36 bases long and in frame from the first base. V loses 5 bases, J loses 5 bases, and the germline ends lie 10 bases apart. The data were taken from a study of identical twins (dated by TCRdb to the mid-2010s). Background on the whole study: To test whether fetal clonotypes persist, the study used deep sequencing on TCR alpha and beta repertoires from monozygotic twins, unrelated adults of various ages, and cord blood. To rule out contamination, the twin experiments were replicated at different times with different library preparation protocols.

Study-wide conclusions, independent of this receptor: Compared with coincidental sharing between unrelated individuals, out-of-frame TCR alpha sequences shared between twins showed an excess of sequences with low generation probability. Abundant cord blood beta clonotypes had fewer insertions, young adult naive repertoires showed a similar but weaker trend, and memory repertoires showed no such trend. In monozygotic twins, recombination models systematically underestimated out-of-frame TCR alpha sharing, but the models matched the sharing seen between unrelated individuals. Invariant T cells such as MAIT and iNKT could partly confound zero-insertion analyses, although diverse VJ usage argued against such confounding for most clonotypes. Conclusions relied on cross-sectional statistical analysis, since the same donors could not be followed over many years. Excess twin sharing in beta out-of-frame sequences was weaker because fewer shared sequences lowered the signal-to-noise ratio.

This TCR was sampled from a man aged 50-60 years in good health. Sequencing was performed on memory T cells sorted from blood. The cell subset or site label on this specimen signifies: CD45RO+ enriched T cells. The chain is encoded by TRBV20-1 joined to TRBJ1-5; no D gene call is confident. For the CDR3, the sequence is CSASYEYQPQHF. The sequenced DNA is TGCAGTGCTTCCTACGAATATCAGCCCCAGCATTTT.